The 9 T cell receptor beta chains given below trace back to one sample, sequenced in a study of T cells in pancreatic ductal adenocarcinoma. Profiling relied on immunoSEQ multiplex PCR, and the TCRdb table lists in-frame clones only, not all of them. The sample has over 85,000 clones; nearly 95% are singletons. No neoadjuvant therapy was given to the selected pancreatic ductal adenocarcinoma patients before their surgery. Sequenced sample: PBMCs. The receptors shown here come from a human donor with pancreatic ductal adenocarcinoma.

In this sample, this clone turned up once. The chain combines TRBV5-1 with TRBJ2-3; 10 positions agree with TRBD2. V lost 8 bases, J lost 6 bases, and 9 bases stayed unmatched. The CDR3 loop spans 14 amino acids. The V gene's germline CDR1 is SGHRS and CDR2 YFSETQ. CDR3 region: CASGRTSGTDTQYF. The CDR3 DNA reads TGCGCCAGTGGGCGAACTAGCGGGACTGATACGCAGTATTTT.

CDR3 sequence (DNA): TGTGCCAGCTCACCAAGAAGAACTAGCGAAAACACCGGGGAGCTGTTTTTT. Protein product: CASSPRRTSENTGELFF. The rearrangement joins TRBV18 to TRBJ2-2; TRBD2 matches at 7 bases. The CDR3 is 17 residues long. Germline V gene sequence: CDR1 KGHSH, CDR2 LQKENI. Trimming removed 2 bases from V and 2 bases from J; junction bases left unmatched: 8.

V is TRBV29-1 and J is TRBJ2-1, with D tentatively TRBD2 (5 bases). With 0 bases removed from V and 7 bases from J, the gap between germline ends came to 16 bases. The CDR3 is 15 amino acids. Germline assignment: CDR1 SQVTM and CDR2 ANQGSEA. In DNA form, the CDR3 reads TGCAGCGTTGAAGATCGAGAGTGGGAGTTGAATGAGCAGTTCTTC. Residues: CSVEDREWELNEQFF.

This clone was observed a single time. CDR3 sequence (DNA): TGTGCCAGCAATGGAGACTTCCCTCTGGGCGAGCAGTACTTC. Translating gives CASNGDFPLGEQYF. The rearrangement uses TRBV2 and TRBJ2-7; D not certain. In germline, CDR1 is SNHLY, CDR2 FYNNEI. Trimming took off 7 bases at V and 6 bases at J, with 19 bases between the two ends. There are 14 residues in the CDR3.

The gene calls are TRBV7-9 and TRBJ2-3, with 8 bases identical to TRBD1. This CDR3 region has 14 residues. CDR1 and CDR2 from the germline V gene are SEHNR and FQNEAQ (reference sequence). V dropped 6 bases and J dropped 2; count of bases not matched to a gene: 4. As DNA, the CDR3 is TGTGCCAGCAGATGGGACAGGTCCACAGATACGCAGTATTTT. Protein sequence: CASRWDRSTDTQYF.

The J gene is TRBJ2-2, the V gene TRBV5-1; 10 nucleotides match TRBD1. The CDR3 contains 15 residues. Germline CDR1 reads SGHRS; CDR2 reads YFSETQ. V was pared by 4 bases and J by 4 bases, with 4 bases of the junction left unmatched. The CDR3 coding sequence is TGCGCCAGCAGCCCGACAGGGGGCTTCACCGGGGAGCTGTTTTTT. As protein: CASSPTGGFTGELFF.

The J gene is TRBJ2-3, the V gene TRBV2, with TRBD2 identical over 7 bases. CDR1 SNHLY and CDR2 FYNNEI come from the germline V gene. The CDR3 is made up of 15 amino acids. V was clipped by 4 bases and J by 2 bases; unmatched bases: 6. DNA of the CDR3: TGTGCCAGCAGTGTAGAAGCGGGGACCACAGATACGCAGTATTTT. It specifies CASSVEAGTTDTQYF.

This clone has just one count. This chain joins TRBV6-5 and TRBJ1-1; D unresolved. This CDR3 comprises 14 residues. V dropped 4 bases and J dropped 5 bases, with 14 bases sitting between them. Germline V lookup: CDR1 MNHEY, CDR2 SVGAGI. The CDR3 coding sequence is TGTGCCAGCAGTTCGTCTCGAGGCATAACTGAAGCTTTCTTT. It encodes CASSSSRGITEAFF.

CDR3 sequence (DNA): TGTGCCAGCAGTTTGATAGAATGGCGGACTGAAGCTTTCTTT. Translation gives CASSLIEWRTEAFF. This chain connects TRBV28 to TRBJ1-1; D remains unclear. The CDR3 is made up of 14 amino acids. The V and J ends lost 3 bases and 5 bases respectively, with 13 bases between them. Germline CDR1 reads MDHEN; CDR2 reads SYDVKM.